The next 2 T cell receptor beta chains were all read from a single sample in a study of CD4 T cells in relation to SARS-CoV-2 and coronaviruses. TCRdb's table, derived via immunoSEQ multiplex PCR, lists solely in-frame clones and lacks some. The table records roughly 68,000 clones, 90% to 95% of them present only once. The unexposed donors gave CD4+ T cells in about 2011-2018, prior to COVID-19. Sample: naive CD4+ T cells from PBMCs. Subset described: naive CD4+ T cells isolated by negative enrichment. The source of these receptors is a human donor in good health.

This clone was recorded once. The CDR3 is CASRTSGRSTGELFF. As DNA, the CDR3 is TGTGCCAGCAGGACTAGCGGGAGATCGACCGGGGAGCTGTTTTTT. The chain links TRBV27 to TRBJ2-2, with 12 bases lining up with TRBD2. The ends lost 6 bases at V and 5 bases at J; junction bases unmatched: 4. The V gene's germline CDR1 is MNHEY and CDR2 SMNVEV (reference sequence). The CDR3 length is 15 residues.

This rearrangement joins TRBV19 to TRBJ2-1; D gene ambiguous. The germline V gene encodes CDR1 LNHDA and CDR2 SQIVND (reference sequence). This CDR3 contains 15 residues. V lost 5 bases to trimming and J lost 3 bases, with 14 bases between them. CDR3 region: CASSLGEMIYNEQFF. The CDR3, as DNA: TGTGCCAGTAGTCTTGGTGAAATGATCTACAATGAGCAGTTCTTC. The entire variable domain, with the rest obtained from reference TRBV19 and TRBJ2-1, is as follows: DGGITQSPKYLFRKEGQNVTLSCEQNLNHDAMYWYRQDPGQGLRLIYYSQIVNDFQKGDIAEGYSVSREKKESFPLTVTSAQKNPTAFYLCASSLGEMIYNEQFFGPGTRLTVL.